This TCR beta chain was found in a study of cytomegalovirus exposure and HLA in healthy donors. Overall study: It was reported in a later analysis that the approximately 120 validation repertoires used the same platform as the approximately 650 first-cohort repertoires.

Assay: immunoSEQ multiplex PCR; the TCRdb copy retains only in-frame clones and omits some. Of fewer than 250,000 clones in the sample, around 87% were seen once. Per the germline V gene, CDR1 is MDHEN and CDR2 is SYDVKM. The CDR3 totals 16 residues. V lost 4 bases, J lost 1 base, and 16 bases lay in between. The V call is TRBV28, the J call TRBJ1-1, with a possible D match to TRBD1 (6 bases). Sample: PBMCs. The source of this sequence is a man aged 18 to 35 in good health and CMV-seronegative. CDR3 in DNA: TGTGCCAGCAGTTGGTTACAGGGATCTTCGAACACTGAAGCTTTCTTT. The encoded protein is CASSWLQGSSNTEAFF.